This TCR beta chain appears in the sequencing data of a study of metastatic and nonmetastatic thyroid tumors. Study at large: The study looked at repertoires side by side in blood and in tumor or nodule tissue from malignant and benign thyroid patients.

Until they underwent thyroid surgery, no patient had received any treatment. CDR3 length: 15 residues. V lost 2 bases and J lost 5; bases outside the gene matches: 6. Germline V gene lookup returns CDR1 LGHDT and CDR2 YNNKEL (reference sequence). Through MiXCR, TCRdb re-clonotyped the PCR reads. The sample carries approximately 30,000 clones, roughly 4% recorded once. This receptor was taken from a male donor with papillary thyroid cancer or a benign thyroid nodule (not recorded which). Some clones in this sample may be carry-over from other donors' samples. Material for sequencing was blood. The chain recombines TRBV3-1 with TRBJ2-1; 7 positions agree with TRBD2. This CDR3 is CASSQTSVVNNEQFF. In DNA form, the CDR3 reads TGTGCCAGCAGCCAAACTAGCGTAGTAAACAATGAGCAGTTCTTC.